Sequencing of this T cell receptor (beta chain) was carried out in a study of T cell changes during pregnancy in multiple sclerosis (dated by TCRdb to between 2019 and 2020). Context from the whole study: In women with multiple sclerosis, the researchers looked at how the T cell repertoire shifted as pregnancy progressed.

The CDR3 goes from the cysteine to the phenylalanine over 18 residues. The only DNA kept is the CDR3, 54 bases in frame from the first base. V and J are trimmed by 11 bases and 0 bases, and the gene matches miss 22 bases of the junction. Taken from the germline V gene (reference sequence), the CDR1 and CDR2 loops are LNHDA and SQIVND. Receptors were amplified or captured by the immunoSEQ multiplex PCR assay. TCRdb took this table from immuneACCESS and kept in-frame rearrangements with V and J called. Such tables lack part of the clones; where checked against another copy, unresolved V genes explain under half of the gap, and the rest is unexplained. The table for this sample lists fewer than 70,000 clones; roughly 90% of them were counted only once. 1.4% of the sample lies in the top ten. Details on this clone: The specificity of this receptor is unknown. Base qualities are not provided; no much larger clone lies one nucleotide away.

This sample comprised peripheral blood, obtained in the third trimester of pregnancy. The chain links TRBV19 with TRBJ2-7; 7 of the junction bases match TRBD1. This clonotype originated in a female donor with multiple sclerosis, enrolled in a pregnancy study. The encoded CDR3 is CAANRWGRGTTSSYEQYF. The nucleotide sequence is TGTGCCGCTAATCGCTGGGGCAGGGGGACCACGAGCTCCTACGAGCAGTACTTC.